The next 28 T cell receptor beta chains were all read from a single sample in a study of response to subunit inactivated influenza vaccine. MiXCR, applied by TCRdb to the RT-PCR reads, yields one record per CDR3 protein. The data show more than 450,000 distinct CDR3 sequences, 7.6% seen once. This specimen was PBMCs from blood, taken less than 30 months after vaccination. Receptor source: a man aged 50 to 75 who received an inactivated influenza vaccine.

This clonotype has a count of ten or more. V is TRBV25-1 and J is TRBJ1-6; D unclear. CDR1 and CDR2 (germline): MGHDK, SYGVNS. The CDR3 is 13 residues long. Trimming shortened V by 0 bases and J by 8 bases, and 5 bases separated the two germline ends. The CDR3 DNA is TGTGCCAGCAGTGAATACCGACATTCACCCCTCCACTTT. Protein product: CASSEYRHSPLHF.

J is TRBJ2-3 and V is TRBV12-3 or TRBV12-4, with D possibly matching TRBD2 (5 bases). This CDR3 contains 12 residues. V shed 5 bases and J shed 5 bases, with 8 bases lying between them. The CDR3 coding sequence is TGTGCCAGCAGTAGCACTAGAGATACGCAGTATTTT. Its translation is CASSSTRDTQYF.

This chain joins TRBV7-3 and TRBJ2-7; the match to TRBD1 covers 8 bases. CDR3 length: 14 residues. Trimming removed 5 bases from V and 5 bases from J; junction bases left unmatched: 8. Germline V gene lookup returns CDR1 SGHTA and CDR2 FQGTGA. The CDR3 loop is CASSPNGQGDEQYF. In nucleotides, the CDR3 is TGTGCCAGCAGCCCCAACGGACAGGGCGACGAGCAGTACTTC.

This clonotype was seen many times. The J gene is TRBJ2-1, the V gene TRBV11-1; 11 nucleotides match TRBD2. This CDR3 spans 18 amino acids. CDR1 is SGHAT and CDR2 is FQDESV in the germline V gene (reference sequence). After removal of 2 bases from V and 5 bases from J, the junction contained 11 bases not matched to a gene. CDR3 amino acids: CASSLPPRLAGKNNEQFF. Written as DNA, the CDR3 is TGTGCCAGCAGCTTACCCCCCCGACTAGCGGGGAAAAACAATGAGCAGTTCTTC.

This rearrangement joins TRBV29-1 to TRBJ2-1, with TRBD2 as a possible D gene (6 bases). CDR1 SQVTM and CDR2 ANQGSEA come from the germline V gene. Between the trimmed V and J ends, which lost 6 bases and 4 bases, there was a span of 16 bases. The CDR3 has 14 amino acids. CDR3 loop: CSVEGPGGYNEQFF. As DNA, the CDR3 is TGCAGCGTGGAGGGCCCCGGGGGATACAATGAGCAGTTCTTC.

This chain connects TRBV7-2 to TRBJ2-3; the match to TRBD1 covers 9 bases. Germline CDR1 SGHTA, CDR2 FQGNSA. V gave up 4 bases and J gave up 2 bases; unmatched junction bases: 4. The CDR3 runs 15 residues. CDR3: CASSSDRGTTDTQYF. Here the CDR3 DNA reads TGTGCCAGCAGCTCTGACAGGGGGACCACAGATACGCAGTATTTT.

This chain connects TRBV7-2 to TRBJ2-7, with D possibly matching TRBD2 (6 bases). Germline V gene sequence: CDR1 SGHTA, CDR2 FQGNSA. CDR3 size: 15 residues. The V gene lost 3 bases and the J gene lost 6 bases, with 18 bases spanning the gap. The CDR3 DNA reads TGTGCCAGCAGCTTTGTCTCCCGGGGAGCGGGCGAGCAGTACTTC. This encodes CASSFVSRGAGEQYF.

The rearrangement joins TRBV3-1 to TRBJ2-1, with D perhaps matching TRBD2 (5 bases). CDR1 LGHDT and CDR2 YNNKEL come from the germline V gene (reference sequence). There are 17 residues in the CDR3. Deletions cut 11 bases from V and 0 bases from J, with 23 bases between. CDR3 residues: CASGQDFLGSSYNEQFF. The DNA of the CDR3 is TGTGCCTCCGGCCAAGATTTTCTGGGGAGCTCCTACAATGAGCAGTTCTTC.

This clonotype was seen at least ten times. This rearrangement joins TRBV3-1 to TRBJ2-1; 7 bases line up with TRBD1. The CDR3 sequence is 16 residues long. Germline CDR1 and CDR2: LGHDT and YNNKEL (reference sequence). V lost 4 bases, J lost 1 base, and 7 bases stayed unmatched. The CDR3 is CASSRNRGPSYNEQFF. CDR3 DNA: TGTGCCAGCAGCCGTAACAGGGGTCCGTCCTACAATGAGCAGTTCTTC.

The chain recombines TRBV20-1 with TRBJ2-3; 8 bases line up with TRBD1. With 3 bases clipped from V and 2 bases from J, the junction kept 10 bases outside the gene matches. Germline CDR1 DFQATT, CDR2 SNEGSKA (reference sequence). This CDR3 is 16 amino acids long. For the CDR3, the DNA is TGCAGTGCTAGTGAGACAGGGGTCGCTCACACAGATACGCAGTATTTT. The encoded protein is CSASETGVAHTDTQYF.

This clonotype was found a few times. The chain employs TRBV9 and TRBJ2-2; D call uncertain. The CDR3 is 15 amino acids. Trimming shortened V by 0 bases and J by 4 bases, and 10 bases separated the two germline ends. Germline V gene data show CDR1 as SGDLS and CDR2 as YYNGEE. The DNA of the CDR3 is TGTGCCAGCAGCGTAGAAGGGCAGGCCACCGGGGAGCTGTTTTTT. Protein product: CASSVEGQATGELFF. Based on the CDR3 plus reference TRBV9 and TRBJ2-2, the full variable domain is DSGVTQTPKHLITATGQRVTLRCSPRSGDLSVYWYQQSLDQGLQFLIQYYNGEERAKGNILERFSAQQFPDLHSELNLSSLELGDSALYFCASSVEGQATGELFFGEGSRLTVL.

This clonotype was picked up a small number of times. The V gene is TRBV2, the J gene TRBJ2-5; 11 bases fit TRBD2. Germline lookup yields CDR1 SNHLY and CDR2 FYNNEI. CDR3 length equals 17 residues. J was trimmed by 10 bases and V by 7 bases; bases with no gene match: 20. Here the CDR3 DNA reads TGTGCCAGCATCCAGACTAGCGGGGCCGCCGGCGGGAAGGGCCAGTACTTC. Translated, it gives CASIQTSGAAGGKGQYF.

This clonotype was seen only a few times. The chain is built from TRBV7-9 and TRBJ2-4; D is perhaps TRBD1 (6 bases). This CDR3 is built from 14 residues. Trimming took off 3 bases at V and 6 bases at J, with 12 bases between the two ends. Per the germline V gene, CDR1 is SEHNR and CDR2 is FQNEAQ (reference sequence). CDR3 coding DNA: TGTGCCAGCAGCTTGACGGGACAAAGAAACATTCAGTACTTC. As protein: CASSLTGQRNIQYF.

This chain connects TRBV6-1 to TRBJ2-5; 9 bases fit TRBD1. V was clipped by 4 bases and J by 4 bases; unmatched bases: 7. This CDR3 region has 15 residues. Per germline, CDR1 MNHNS and CDR2 SASEGT. The CDR3 sequence: CASSGLGQGLETQYF. The CDR3 coding sequence is TGTGCCAGCAGTGGTCTGGGACAGGGCTTAGAGACCCAGTACTTC.

This sequence joins TRBV6-5 and TRBJ2-7; D unclear. Between the trimmed V and J ends, which lost 0 bases and 0 bases, there was a span of 9 bases. The CDR3 consists of 15 residues. The germline V gene encodes CDR1 MNHEY and CDR2 SVGAGI. CDR3 DNA: TGTGCCAGCAGTTACTCGTACAGTAGCTCCTACGAGCAGTACTTC. This encodes CASSYSYSSSYEQYF.

In this sample, this clonotype turned up many times. The chain carries TRBV10-3 and TRBJ2-1, with D maybe TRBD2 (6 bases). The CDR3 is 15 amino acids. Trimming removed 6 bases from V and 1 base from J, with 13 bases in between. Germline loops: CDR1 ENHRY, CDR2 SYGVKD. CDR3 in DNA: TGTGCCATCAGGAACGACGGGAGTTCCTACAATGAGCAGTTCTTC. This codes for CAIRNDGSSYNEQFF.

This clonotype was detected a few times. This sequence joins TRBV20-1 and TRBJ2-1; D gene uncertain. Germline-derived CDR1 and CDR2 are DFQATT and SNEGSKA (reference sequence). The CDR3 spans 11 residues. V dropped 3 bases and J dropped 10 bases, with 10 bases sitting between them. CDR3 nucleotide sequence: TGCAGTGCTAGGGGCGGCGTGGAGCAGTTCTTC. It is translated as CSARGGVEQFF.

In this sample, this clonotype turned up many times. The V and J genes are TRBV4-1 and TRBJ2-7; TRBD1 is a possible D gene (6 bases). CDR3 size: 16 residues. Germline V gene data show CDR1 as MGHRA and CDR2 as YSYEKL. V gave up 0 bases and J gave up 0 bases, with 12 bases separating them. Here the CDR3 reads CASSQDPGTNSYEQYF. The CDR3 bases are TGCGCCAGCAGCCAAGACCCCGGGACAAACTCCTACGAGCAGTACTTC.

This clonotype was seen only a few times. The CDR3 region is CASRLGPMNTGELFF. CDR3 nucleotide sequence: TGTGCCAGCAGGCTGGGACCAATGAACACCGGGGAGCTGTTTTTT. The rearrangement uses TRBV6-1 and TRBJ2-2; the D call may be TRBD1 or TRBD2 (5 bases each). The germline V gene has CDR1 MNHNS and CDR2 SASEGT. This CDR3 region has 15 residues. V was pared by 6 bases and J by 1 base, with 12 bases between.

This clonotype was observed many times. The V and J genes are TRBV4-3 and TRBJ2-7, with D perhaps TRBD1 or TRBD2 (6 bases each). The CDR3 is 14 residues long. With 4 bases removed from V and 3 bases from J, the gap between germline ends came to 13 bases. Germline CDR1 is LGHNA and CDR2 is YSLEER. CDR3 residues: CASSLQRGDYEQYF. CDR3 nucleotides: TGCGCCAGCAGCCTCCAGAGGGGGGACTACGAGCAGTACTTC.

The gene calls are TRBV20-1 and TRBJ1-4; TRBD1 agrees at 9 bases. The CDR3 has 13 amino acids. Trimming cost V 6 bases and J 8 bases; bases outside gene matches: 7. Germline assignment: CDR1 DFQATT and CDR2 SNEGSKA (reference sequence). The CDR3 is CSARTGGREKLFF. CDR3 nucleotide sequence: TGCAGTGCCCGAACAGGGGGCAGGGAAAAACTGTTTTTT.

The chain is built from TRBV4-3 and TRBJ1-1, with D perhaps TRBD1 (5 bases). CDR1 and CDR2 (germline): LGHNA, YSLEER. The CDR3 has 19 amino acids. Trimming left V 0 bases short and J 0 bases short, with 20 bases between. CDR3 coding DNA: TGCGCCAGCAGCCAAGATTGGGGGGTAATCCCTTTTTTGAACACTGAAGCTTTCTTT. Translation: CASSQDWGVIPFLNTEAFF.

This clonotype was observed a handful of times. The V call is TRBV12-3 or TRBV12-4, the J call TRBJ1-2, with 8 bases lining up with TRBD1. V shed 3 bases, J shed 8 bases, and the junction held 11 bases outside the gene matches. There are 15 residues in the CDR3. The chain's CDR3 is CASSFGQGSLKGYTF. The CDR3 DNA sequence: TGTGCCAGCAGTTTCGGACAGGGAAGTTTAAAGGGCTACACCTTC.

The J gene is TRBJ2-1, the V gene TRBV27, with 11 nucleotides matching TRBD2. The junction had 3 bases not matched to a gene; V was cut back by 6 bases and J by 8 bases. This CDR3 comprises 13 residues. Germline CDR1 is MNHEY and CDR2 is SMNVEV (reference sequence). The CDR3 region has the DNA TGTGCCAGCAGGACTAGCGGGACTGATGAGCAGTTCTTC. Its translation is CASRTSGTDEQFF.

In this sample, this clonotype turned up many times. This chain connects TRBV4-3 to TRBJ2-2, with D perhaps TRBD1 (7 bases). Germline lookup yields CDR1 LGHNA and CDR2 YSLEER. V was clipped by 3 bases and J by 5 bases, with 16 bases between them. The CDR3 sequence is 16 residues long. The CDR3 is CASSQRPGGLTGELFF. The CDR3 DNA follows: TGCGCCAGCAGCCAGCGTCCAGGGGGGTTAACCGGGGAGCTGTTTTTT.

This clonotype appeared many times. The gene calls are TRBV20-1 and TRBJ2-7, with 9 bases fitting TRBD1. This CDR3 comprises 15 residues. Germline V CDR1 and CDR2: DFQATT, SNEGSKA (reference sequence). J gave up 2 bases and V 3 bases, and 8 bases lay outside the gene matches. CDR3 loop: CSASEGDRDPYEQYF. The DNA for the CDR3 is TGCAGTGCTAGTGAAGGGGACAGGGACCCCTACGAGCAGTACTTC.

This clonotype was recorded a few times. CDR3: CASSQVPQEDNYGYTF. CDR3 DNA: TGCGCCAGCAGCCAAGTTCCCCAGGAGGATAACTATGGCTACACCTTC. The chain joins TRBV4-3 to TRBJ1-2; D is undetermined. Germline V gives CDR1 LGHNA, CDR2 YSLEER. Trimming pared 1 base from V and 1 base from J, leaving 13 bases between. This CDR3 is 16 amino acids long.

This clonotype showed up just a few times. The chain joins TRBV28 to TRBJ1-5, with D hard to call. The CDR3 runs to 15 residues. CDR1 and CDR2 from the germline V gene are MDHEN and SYDVKM. V lost 3 bases to trimming and J lost 6 bases, with 15 bases between them. Here the CDR3 DNA reads TGTGCCAGCAGTTTCTTGGTCGCGGAGGGTCAGCCCCAGCATTTT. Translation gives CASSFLVAEGQPQHF.